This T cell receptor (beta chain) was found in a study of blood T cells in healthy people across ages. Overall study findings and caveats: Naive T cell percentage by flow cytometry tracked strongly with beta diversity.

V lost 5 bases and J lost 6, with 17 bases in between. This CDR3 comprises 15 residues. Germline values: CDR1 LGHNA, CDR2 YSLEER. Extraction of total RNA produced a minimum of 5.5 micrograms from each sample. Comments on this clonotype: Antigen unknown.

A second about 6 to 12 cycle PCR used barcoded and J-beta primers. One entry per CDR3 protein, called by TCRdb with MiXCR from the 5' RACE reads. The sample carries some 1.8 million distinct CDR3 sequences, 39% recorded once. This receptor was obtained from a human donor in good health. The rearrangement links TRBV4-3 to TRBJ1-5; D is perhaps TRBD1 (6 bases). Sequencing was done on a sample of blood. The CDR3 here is CASSTRVGGGQPQHF. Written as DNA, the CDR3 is TGCGCCAGCAGCACCAGAGTAGGGGGTGGTCAGCCCCAGCATTTT.